The source of this T cell receptor beta chain is a study of CD8 T cells in ankylosing spondylitis. Broader study findings: According to the report, clones linked to the disease were significantly enriched in matched synovial fluid samples taken from ankylosing spondylitis patients. Some of these motif variants have turned up before, in reports on reactive arthritis synovial fluid and blood. A TCR beta motif made of fewer than 10 highly homologous variants seemed typical of ankylosing spondylitis blood.

Quantitative 5'-RACE with molecular barcodes produced the TCR beta libraries. From the 5' RACE reads, TCRdb called clonotypes with MiXCR, one entry per CDR3 protein. Of approximately 520,000 distinct CDR3 sequences in the sample, approximately 5% were seen once. This clonotype was seen ten or more times. Its target is unknown. Input material: blood, either unsorted or a sorted T cell fraction (not recorded which). This sequence originates from a male donor with ankylosing spondylitis.

The CDR3 loop reads CASSFGTSGTNEQFF. CDR3 DNA sequence: TGTGCCAGCAGCTTTGGGACTAGCGGGACTAATGAGCAGTTCTTC. V is TRBV7-8 and J is TRBJ2-1, with TRBD2 matching over 13 bases. The CDR3 consists of 15 residues. Germline-derived CDR1 and CDR2 are SGHVS and FQNEAQ. J lost 7 bases, V lost 3 bases, and 3 bases had no gene match.